This T cell receptor (beta chain) was identified during a study of blood T cell repertoires in COVID-19. Here immunoSEQ multiplex PCR was the method, and the copy in TCRdb shows in-frame clones only, minus some. Of hundreds of thousands of clones listed, about 90% were seen once; the top ten hold about 2.2%. Germline loops: CDR1 SGHNT, CDR2 YYREEE (reference sequence). This CDR3 contains 13 residues. Trimming removed 8 bases from V and 0 bases from J, with 9 bases in between. The source is a woman in her thirties who had recovered from COVID-19. The sequencing input was peripheral blood. The chain recombines TRBV5-4 with TRBJ2-1; D possibly corresponds to TRBD2 (5 bases). The CDR3 DNA reads as TGTGCCAGTAGGGAGAGCTCCTACAATGAGCAGTTCTTC. As protein: CASRESSYNEQFF. Filled out from reference TRBV5-4 and TRBJ2-1, the complete variable domain reads ETGVTQSPTHLIKTRGQQVTLRCSSQSGHNTVSWYQQALGQGPQFIFQYYREEENGRGNFPPRFSGLQFPNYSSELNVNALELDDSALYLCASRESSYNEQFFGPGTRLTVL.